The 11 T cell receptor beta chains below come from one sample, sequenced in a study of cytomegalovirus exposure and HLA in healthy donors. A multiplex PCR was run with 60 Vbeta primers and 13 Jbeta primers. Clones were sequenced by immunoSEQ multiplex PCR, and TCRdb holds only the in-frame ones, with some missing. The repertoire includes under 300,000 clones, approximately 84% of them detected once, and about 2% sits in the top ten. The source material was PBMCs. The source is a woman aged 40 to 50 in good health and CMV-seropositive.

Here the CDR3 reads CASTVGPSGSSDTQYF. The CDR3, as DNA: TGTGCCAGTACCGTGGGGCCTAGCGGGAGTTCAGATACGCAGTATTTT. The V call is TRBV19, the J call TRBJ2-3; 10 bases map to TRBD2. Germline values: CDR1 LNHDA, CDR2 SQIVND (reference sequence). With 7 bases clipped from V and 4 bases from J, the junction kept 11 bases outside the gene matches. This CDR3 has 16 residues.

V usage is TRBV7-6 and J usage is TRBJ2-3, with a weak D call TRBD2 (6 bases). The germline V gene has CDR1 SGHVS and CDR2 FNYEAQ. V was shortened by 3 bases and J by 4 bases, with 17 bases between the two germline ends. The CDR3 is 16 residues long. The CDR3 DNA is TGTGCCAGCAGCTTTCAGGGCGGGACCTGGCCAGATACGCAGTATTTT. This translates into CASSFQGGTWPDTQYF.

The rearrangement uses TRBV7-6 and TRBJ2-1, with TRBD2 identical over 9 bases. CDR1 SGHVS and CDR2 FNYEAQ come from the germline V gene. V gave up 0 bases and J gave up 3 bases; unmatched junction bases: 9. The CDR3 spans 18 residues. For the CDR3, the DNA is TGTGCCAGCAGCTTAGCGGTTAGCGGGAGTGGCCTCTACAATGAGCAGTTCTTC. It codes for CASSLAVSGSGLYNEQFF.

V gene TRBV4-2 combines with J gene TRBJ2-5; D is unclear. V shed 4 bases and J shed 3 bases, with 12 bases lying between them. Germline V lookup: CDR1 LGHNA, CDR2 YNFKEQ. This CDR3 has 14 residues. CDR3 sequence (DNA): TGTGCCAGCAGCCCCTCCTGGGCCAAAGAGACCCAGTACTTC. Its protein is CASSPSWAKETQYF.

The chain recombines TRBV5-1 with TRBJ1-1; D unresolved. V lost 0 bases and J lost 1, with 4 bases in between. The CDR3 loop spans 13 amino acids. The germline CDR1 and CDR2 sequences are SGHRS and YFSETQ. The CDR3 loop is CASSLASNTEAFF. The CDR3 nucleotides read TGCGCCAGCAGCTTGGCTTCGAACACTGAAGCTTTCTTT.

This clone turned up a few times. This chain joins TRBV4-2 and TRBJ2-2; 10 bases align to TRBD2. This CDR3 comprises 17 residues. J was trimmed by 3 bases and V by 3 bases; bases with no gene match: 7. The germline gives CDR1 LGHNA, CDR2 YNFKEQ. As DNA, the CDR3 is TGTGCCAGCAGCCACGGACTAGCGGCGAAAGACACCGGGGAGCTGTTTTTT. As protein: CASSHGLAAKDTGELFF.

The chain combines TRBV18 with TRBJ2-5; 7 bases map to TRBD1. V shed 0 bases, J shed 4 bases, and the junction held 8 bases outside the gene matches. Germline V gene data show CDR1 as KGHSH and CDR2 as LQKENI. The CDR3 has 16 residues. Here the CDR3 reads CASSPPRIGGRETQYF. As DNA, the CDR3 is TGTGCCAGCTCACCACCCCGAATAGGGGGCCGAGAGACCCAGTACTTC.

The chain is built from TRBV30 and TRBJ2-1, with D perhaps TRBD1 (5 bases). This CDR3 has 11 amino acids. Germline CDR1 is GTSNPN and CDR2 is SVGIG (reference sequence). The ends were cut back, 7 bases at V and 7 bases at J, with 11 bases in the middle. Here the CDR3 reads CAYTKGNEQFF. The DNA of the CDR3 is TGTGCCTATACTAAGGGGAATGAGCAGTTCTTC. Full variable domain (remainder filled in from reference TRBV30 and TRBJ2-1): SQTIHQWPATLVQPVGSPLSLECTVEGTSNPNLYWYRQAAGRGLQLLFYSVGIGQISSEVPQNLSASRPQDRQFILSSKKLLLSDSGFYLCAYTKGNEQFFGPGTRLTVL.

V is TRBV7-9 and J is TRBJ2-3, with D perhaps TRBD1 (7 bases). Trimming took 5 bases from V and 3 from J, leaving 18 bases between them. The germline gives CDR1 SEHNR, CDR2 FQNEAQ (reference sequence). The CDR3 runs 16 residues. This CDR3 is CASSPDWAGGTDTQYF. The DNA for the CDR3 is TGTGCCAGCAGCCCAGACTGGGCAGGGGGGACAGATACGCAGTATTTT.

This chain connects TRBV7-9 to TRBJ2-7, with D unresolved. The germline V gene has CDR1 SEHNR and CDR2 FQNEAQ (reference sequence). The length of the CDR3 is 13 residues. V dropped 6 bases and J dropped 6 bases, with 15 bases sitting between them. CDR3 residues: CASRGPSEFEQYF. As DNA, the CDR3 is TGTGCCAGCAGGGGCCCATCCGAGTTCGAGCAGTACTTC.

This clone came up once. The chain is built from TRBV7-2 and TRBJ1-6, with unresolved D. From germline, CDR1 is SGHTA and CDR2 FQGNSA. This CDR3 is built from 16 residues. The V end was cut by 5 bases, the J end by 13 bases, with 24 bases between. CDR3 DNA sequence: TGTGCCAGCAGCCTAGGTGGCCCACCAGAAATTTCGCCCCTCCACTTT. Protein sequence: CASSLGGPPEISPLHF.